This T cell receptor (beta chain) appears in the sequencing data of a study of metastatic and nonmetastatic thyroid tumors. Findings and caveats of the study: Reports indicated that malignant thyroid tumors showed significantly higher TCR beta diversity than benign nodules did, in blood and tumor.

No treatment had been given to any patient before thyroid surgery. MiXCR re-clonotyped the PCR reads for TCRdb. The sample lists roughly 30,000 clones, approximately 19% occurring once. Germline CDR1 and CDR2: LGHDT and YNNKEL (reference sequence). The J segment lost 5 bases and the V segment lost 1 base, leaving 6 bases of the junction unmatched. This CDR3 contains 15 residues. In regard to this clone: The antigen is unknown.

The clonotype was recovered from a female donor with papillary thyroid cancer or a benign thyroid nodule (not recorded which). Some clones in this sample may be carry-over from other donors' samples. Sequenced material: blood. The chain combines TRBV3-1 with TRBJ1-1, with 8 bases that match TRBD1. CDR3 in DNA: TGTGCCAGCAGCCAAGCCCACAGGGGGAGGACTGAAGCTTTCTTT. Translated, it gives CASSQAHRGRTEAFF.